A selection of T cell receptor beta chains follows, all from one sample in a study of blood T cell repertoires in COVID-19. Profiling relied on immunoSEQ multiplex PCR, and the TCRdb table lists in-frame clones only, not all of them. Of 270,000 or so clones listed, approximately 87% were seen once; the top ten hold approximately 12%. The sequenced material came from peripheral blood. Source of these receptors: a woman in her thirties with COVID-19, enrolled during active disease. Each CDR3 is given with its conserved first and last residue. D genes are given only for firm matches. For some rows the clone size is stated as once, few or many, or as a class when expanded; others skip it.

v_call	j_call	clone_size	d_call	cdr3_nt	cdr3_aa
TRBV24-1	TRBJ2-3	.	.	TGTGCCACCAGTGATCGACTACAGGGCGGGGGTCGTGTTTGGTATTTT	CATSDRLQGGGRVWYF
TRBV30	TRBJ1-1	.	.	TGTGCCGGGGGGGATGGCAACTGGGGGCCTGAAGCTTTCTTT	CAGGDGNWGPEAFF
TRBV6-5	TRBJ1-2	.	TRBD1	TGTGCCAGCAGTCTGGGGGGACAGGGAAACTATGGCTACACCTTC	CASSLGGQGNYGYTF
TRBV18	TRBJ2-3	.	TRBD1	TGTGCCAGCTCACCGGACAGGGGCAGCACCTCCACAGATACGCAGTATTTT	CASSPDRGSTSTDTQYF
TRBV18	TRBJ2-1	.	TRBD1	TGTGCCAGCTCACCCCGGGACAGGCCTAATGAGCAGTTCTTC	CASSPRDRPNEQFF
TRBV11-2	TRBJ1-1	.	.	TGTGCCAGCAGCTTACGGGGGTCGGGTATCCCTGAAGCTTTCTTT	CASSLRGSGIPEAFF
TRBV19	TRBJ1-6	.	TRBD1	TGTGCCAGTAGTATTGCAGGGGGCGCGAATTCACCCCTCCACTTT	CASSIAGGANSPLHF
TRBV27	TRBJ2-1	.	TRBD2	TGTGCCAGCAGTGCTCGACTAGCTTCGGTTGAGCAGTTCTTC	CASSARLASVEQFF
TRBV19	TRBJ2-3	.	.	TGTGCCAGTAGTACCGGACTACCCGATACGCAGTATTTT	CASSTGLPDTQYF
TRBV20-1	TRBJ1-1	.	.	TGCAGTGCCTCGAGATATGAAGCTTTCTTT	CSASRYEAFF
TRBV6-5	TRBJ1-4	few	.	TGTGCCACCCTCACAGGGCGAGAAAAACTGTTTTTT	CATLTGREKLFF
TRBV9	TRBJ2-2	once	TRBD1	TGTGCCAGCAGCGTCGGGACAGGGAACACCGGGGAGCTGTTTTTT	CASSVGTGNTGELFF
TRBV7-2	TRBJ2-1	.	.	TGTGCCAGCAGCATCCAGACTTCCGGGGGGCAGTTCTTC	CASSIQTSGGQFF
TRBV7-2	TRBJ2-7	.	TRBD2	TGTGCCAGCACCTTCCGGCGGGGGGTTTACGAGCAGTACTTC	CASTFRRGVYEQYF
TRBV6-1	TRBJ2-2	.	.	TGTGCCAGCAGTGAAGGTGACAGACCCCCGAACACCGGGGAGCTGTTTTTT	CASSEGDRPPNTGELFF
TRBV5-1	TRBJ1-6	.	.	TGCGCCAGCAGCTTAGAAAAACCGGGTTTCCAAGGCAATTCACCCCTCCACTTT	CASSLEKPGFQGNSPLHF
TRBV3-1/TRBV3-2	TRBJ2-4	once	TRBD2	TGTGCCAGCAGCGAACGGGGGGGCCGGAACATTCAGTACTTC	CASSERGGRNIQYF
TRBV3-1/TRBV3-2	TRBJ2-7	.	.	TGTGCCAGCAGCCAAGAGGCAGGGGACTCCTACGAGCAGTACTTC	CASSQEAGDSYEQYF
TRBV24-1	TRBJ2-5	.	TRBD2	TGTGCCACCAGTACTAGCGGGGGGGTGCAGACCCAGTACTTC	CATSTSGGVQTQYF
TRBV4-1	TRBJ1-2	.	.	TGCGCCAGCAGCCAAGAGGCTACAGGGTTCTATGGCTACACCTTC	CASSQEATGFYGYTF
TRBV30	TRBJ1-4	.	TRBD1	TGTGCCTGGAGTGTACGGACAGGGGAGGGTGAAAAACTGTTTTTT	CAWSVRTGEGEKLFF
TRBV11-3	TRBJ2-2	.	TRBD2	TGTGCCAGCAGCTCCACCGGACTAGCGGGCGGGGAGCTGTTTTTT	CASSSTGLAGGELFF
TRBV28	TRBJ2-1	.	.	TGTGCCAGCAGTATTACTAGTCATGAGCAGTTCTTC	CASSITSHEQFF
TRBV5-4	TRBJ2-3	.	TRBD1	TGTGCCAGCAGCGATAGGGGGCCGGAGGCGCAGTATTTT	CASSDRGPEAQYF
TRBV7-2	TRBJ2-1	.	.	TGTGCCAGCAGCCCTAGCCGGACCTACAATGAGCAGTTCTTC	CASSPSRTYNEQFF
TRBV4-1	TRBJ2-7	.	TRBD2	TGCGCCAGCAGCCACGAGAAAGCGGGGGGATACGAGCAGTACTTC	CASSHEKAGGYEQYF
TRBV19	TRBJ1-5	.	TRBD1	TGTGCCAGTAGTATTGACAGGGAGGGCAATCAGCCCCAGCATTTT	CASSIDREGNQPQHF
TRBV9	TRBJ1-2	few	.	TGTGCCAGCAGCGTAGGGGGCGGCTGGGGTTGGACCTTC	CASSVGGGWGWTF